These 19 T cell receptor beta chains were all obtained from the same sample, sequenced in a study of cytomegalovirus exposure and HLA in healthy donors. Primers for the PCR totalled 60 Vbeta and 13 Jbeta. Clones were read by immunoSEQ multiplex PCR, and TCRdb kept only the in-frame ones, dropping some. The table shows fewer than 250,000 clones, with around 82% occurring only once. The material sequenced was PBMCs. The source is a woman in her 30s in good health and CMV-seropositive.

The chain employs TRBV14 and TRBJ2-1; 7 bases are shared with TRBD1. Losses at the gene ends were 5 bases for V and 10 bases for J; bases not matched to a gene: 11. Germline loops: CDR1 SGHDN, CDR2 FVKESK. This CDR3 is built from 14 residues. CDR3: CASSVDRSGGEQFF. The DNA for the CDR3 is TGTGCCAGCAGCGTGGACAGGAGTGGAGGCGAGCAGTTCTTC.

The CDR3 nucleotides are TGTGCCAGCAGTTGGACAGGCGGGGAGCTGTTTTTT. This encodes CASSWTGGELFF. J is TRBJ2-2 and V is TRBV27; 7 nucleotides align to TRBD1. This CDR3 region has 12 residues. Germline assignment: CDR1 MNHEY and CDR2 SMNVEV (reference sequence). Trimming removed 4 bases from V and 7 bases from J; junction bases left unmatched: 0.

The chain uses TRBV19 and TRBJ2-3; perhaps TRBD1 as D (5 bases). This CDR3 spans 15 amino acids. In germline, CDR1 is LNHDA, CDR2 SQIVND (reference sequence). V lost 5 bases to trimming and J lost 2 bases, with 14 bases between them. CDR3: CASSSLGASTDTQYF. CDR3 in DNA: TGTGCCAGTAGTTCCCTAGGGGCCTCCACAGATACGCAGTATTTT.

This chain uses TRBV29-1 with TRBJ2-1, with no clear D. Germline-derived CDR1 and CDR2 are SQVTM and ANQGSEA. Trimming stripped 1 base from V and 8 bases from J, with 12 bases between. This CDR3 is built from 13 residues. The CDR3 DNA follows: TGCAGCGTTGAAGTAGAGTCTGGTTATGAGCAGTTCTTC. Translated, it gives CSVEVESGYEQFF.

This clone came up once. V usage is TRBV2 and J usage is TRBJ2-7; 8 bases line up with TRBD1. Losses at the gene ends were 0 bases for V and 1 base for J; bases not matched to a gene: 5. There are 16 residues in the CDR3. Germline assignment: CDR1 SNHLY and CDR2 FYNNEI. The chain's CDR3 is CASSEALRTGSYEQYF. The CDR3 nucleotides read TGTGCCAGCAGTGAAGCGCTTCGGACAGGGTCCTACGAGCAGTACTTC. The whole variable domain, remainder taken from reference TRBV2 and TRBJ2-7, is EPEVTQTPSHQVTQMGQEVILRCVPISNHLYFYWYRQILGQKVEFLVSFYNNEISEKSEIFDDQFSVERPDGSNFTLKIRSTKLEDSAMYFCASSEALRTGSYEQYFGPGTRLTVT.

This chain uses TRBV5-1 with TRBJ2-3; a possible D gene is TRBD1 (6 bases). This CDR3 spans 15 amino acids. Trimming pared 3 bases from V and 0 bases from J, leaving 11 bases between. Germline V gives CDR1 SGHRS, CDR2 YFSETQ. The CDR3 DNA is TGCGCCAGCAGCTCGGACAGCGATAGCACAGATACGCAGTATTTT. Translation gives CASSSDSDSTDTQYF. The entire variable domain, with the rest obtained from reference TRBV5-1 and TRBJ2-3, is as follows: KAGVTQTPRYLIKTRGQQVTLSCSPISGHRSVSWYQQTPGQGLQFLFEYFSETQRNKGNFPGRFSGRQFSNSRSEMNVSTLELGDSALYLCASSSDSDSTDTQYFGPGTRLTVL.

The rearrangement links TRBV9 to TRBJ2-3; tentatively, D is TRBD2 (6 bases). Trimming removed 1 base at V and 6 bases at J, with 6 bases between. CDR3 length: 12 amino acids. The germline V gene has CDR1 SGDLS and CDR2 YYNGEE. The CDR3 spells CASSVSGDTQYF. The DNA for the CDR3 is TGTGCCAGCAGCGTAAGCGGGGATACGCAGTATTTT.

The CDR3 region is CASSSRPSGGNEQYF. The DNA of the CDR3 is TGTGCCAGCAGCTCCAGGCCATCGGGGGGCAACGAGCAGTACTTC. The genes are TRBV11-1 and TRBJ2-7, with D possibly TRBD2 on 7 matching bases. Per germline, CDR1 SGHAT and CDR2 FQDESV (reference sequence). This CDR3 has 15 residues. V lost 4 bases, J lost 5 bases, and 18 bases lay in between.

This clone was seen a single time. The chain links TRBV4-3 to TRBJ2-1, with D maybe TRBD1 (6 bases). Germline CDR1 is LGHNA and CDR2 is YSLEER. V shed 5 bases and J shed 10 bases, with 18 bases lying between them. There are 14 residues in the CDR3. The CDR3 DNA is TGCGCCAGCAGCGGGCGGACAGTCCCTAGGGAGCAGTTCTTC. It is translated as CASSGRTVPREQFF.

This clone was seen once. This chain uses TRBV5-1 with TRBJ2-7, with 7 bases aligning to TRBD1. CDR1 and CDR2 from the germline V gene are SGHRS and YFSETQ. V shed 3 bases, J shed 5 bases, and the junction held 2 bases outside the gene matches. The CDR3 is made up of 12 amino acids. CDR3 DNA: TGCGCCAGCAGCTCGGACAGGAACGAGCAGTACTTC. It encodes CASSSDRNEQYF.

The chain recombines TRBV30 with TRBJ1-1, with 7 bases identical to TRBD1. The CDR3 spans 15 residues. V lost 1 base to trimming and J lost 4 bases; unmatched junction nucleotides: 9. In germline, CDR1 is GTSNPN, CDR2 SVGIG (reference sequence). The CDR3 nucleotides are TGTGCCTGGAGTGGAAGTTTAGGGGGCTTCACTGAAGCTTTCTTT. It specifies CAWSGSLGGFTEAFF.

V usage is TRBV11-2 and J usage is TRBJ2-3; 10 nucleotides agree with TRBD2. Germline V lookup: CDR1 SGHAT, CDR2 FQNNGV. The CDR3 consists of 16 residues. J was trimmed by 4 bases and V by 1 base; bases with no gene match: 5. CDR3 nucleotides: TGTGCCAGCAGCTTAGTGTCTAGCGGGAGTCCAGATACGCAGTATTTT. This codes for CASSLVSSGSPDTQYF.

This chain joins TRBV5-1 and TRBJ2-3; 8 bases match TRBD2. J gave up 4 bases and V 0 bases, and 4 bases lay outside the gene matches. The CDR3 length is 15 residues. The germline CDR1 and CDR2 sequences are SGHRS and YFSETQ. The CDR3 loop reads CASSLGTSISDTQYF. In DNA form, the CDR3 reads TGCGCCAGCAGCTTGGGGACTAGCATTTCAGATACGCAGTATTTT. The variable domain in full, completed from reference TRBV5-1 and TRBJ2-3, reads KAGVTQTPRYLIKTRGQQVTLSCSPISGHRSVSWYQQTPGQGLQFLFEYFSETQRNKGNFPGRFSGRQFSNSRSEMNVSTLELGDSALYLCASSLGTSISDTQYFGPGTRLTVL.

CDR3 DNA: TGTGCCAGCAGCTTAGGCCGGGGGGGTTGGAGCGGCTACACCTTC. Protein product: CASSLGRGGWSGYTF. This chain joins TRBV13 and TRBJ1-2; a weak D match, TRBD1 (5 bases). The V end was cut by 0 bases, the J end by 8 bases, with 16 bases between. Germline CDR1 and CDR2: PRHDT and FYEKMQ (reference sequence). This CDR3 has 15 residues.

The chain uses TRBV25-1 and TRBJ1-2, with 10 positions matching TRBD1. Germline CDR1 MGHDK, CDR2 SYGVNS. The CDR3 loop spans 13 amino acids. The ends lost 6 bases at V and 4 bases at J; junction bases unmatched: 2. CDR3 in amino acids: CASRRDRGYGYTF. The DNA of the CDR3 is TGTGCCAGCAGACGGGACAGGGGCTATGGCTACACCTTC.

The J gene is TRBJ1-1, the V gene TRBV10-1; D uncertain. Germline-derived CDR1 and CDR2 are WNHNN and SYGVQD (reference sequence). The CDR3 has 14 amino acids. Trimming removed 4 bases from V and 2 bases from J, with 11 bases in between. The CDR3 bases are TGCGCCAGCAGTGCATCAGGCGCCAACACTGAAGCTTTCTTT. Translation: CASSASGANTEAFF.

V and J are TRBV7-2 and TRBJ1-3; no clear D. The length of the CDR3 is 13 residues. CDR1 and CDR2 (germline): SGHTA, FQGNSA. The V end was cut by 4 bases, the J end by 7 bases, with 11 bases between. The chain's CDR3 is CASSWGGRNTIYF. CDR3 nucleotide sequence: TGTGCCAGCAGCTGGGGAGGTCGGAACACCATATATTTT.

This clone has a handful of counts. The V and J genes are TRBV4-2 and TRBJ2-2; 7 nucleotides line up with TRBD2. The germline V gene encodes CDR1 LGHNA and CDR2 YNFKEQ. The CDR3 sequence is 14 residues long. V shed 10 bases, J shed 0 bases, and the junction held 5 bases outside the gene matches. Here the CDR3 DNA reads TGTGCCACAAGAAGCGGGACGAACACCGGGGAGCTGTTTTTT. It translates to CATRSGTNTGELFF.

The chain recombines TRBV19 with TRBJ2-5, with TRBD2 identical over 7 bases. The germline gives CDR1 LNHDA, CDR2 SQIVND (reference sequence). The V segment lost 5 bases and the J segment 4 bases; nucleotides outside the gene matches: 4. The CDR3 consists of 13 residues. CDR3 sequence (DNA): TGTGCCAGTAGTTCGGGGGGAGGAGAGACCCAGTACTTC. Its protein is CASSSGGGETQYF.